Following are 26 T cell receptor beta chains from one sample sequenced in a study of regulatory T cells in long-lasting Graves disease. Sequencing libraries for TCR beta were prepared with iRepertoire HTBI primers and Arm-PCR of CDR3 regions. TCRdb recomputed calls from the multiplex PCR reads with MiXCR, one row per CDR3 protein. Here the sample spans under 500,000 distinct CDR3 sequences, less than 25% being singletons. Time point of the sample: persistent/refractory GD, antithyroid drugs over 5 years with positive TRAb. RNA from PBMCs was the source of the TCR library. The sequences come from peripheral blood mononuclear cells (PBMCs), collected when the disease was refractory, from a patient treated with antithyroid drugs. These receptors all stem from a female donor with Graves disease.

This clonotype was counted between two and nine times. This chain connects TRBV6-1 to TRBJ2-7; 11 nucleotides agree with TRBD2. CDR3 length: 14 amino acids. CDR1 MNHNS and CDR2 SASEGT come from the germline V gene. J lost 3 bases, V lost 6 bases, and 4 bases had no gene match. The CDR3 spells CASSRTSGLYEQYF. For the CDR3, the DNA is TGTGCCAGCAGCCGGACTAGCGGGCTCTACGAGCAGTACTTC.

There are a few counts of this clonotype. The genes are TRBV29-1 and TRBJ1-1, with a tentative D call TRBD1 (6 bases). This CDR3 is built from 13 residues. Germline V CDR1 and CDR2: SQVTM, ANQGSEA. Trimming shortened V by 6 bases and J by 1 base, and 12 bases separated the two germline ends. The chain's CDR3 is CSVLGQANTEAFF. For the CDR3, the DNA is TGCAGCGTGCTGGGACAAGCGAACACTGAAGCTTTCTTT. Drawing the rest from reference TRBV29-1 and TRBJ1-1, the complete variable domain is SAVISQKPSRDICQRGTSLTIQCQVDSQVTMMFWYRQQPGQSLTLIATANQGSEATYESGFVIDKFPISRPNLTFSTLTVSNMSPEDSSIYLCSVLGQANTEAFFGQGTRLTVV.

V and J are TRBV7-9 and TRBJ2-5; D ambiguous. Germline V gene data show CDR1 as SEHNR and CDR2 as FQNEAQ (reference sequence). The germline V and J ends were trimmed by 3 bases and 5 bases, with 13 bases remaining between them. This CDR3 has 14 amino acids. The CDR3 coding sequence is TGTGCCAGCAGCTTCCCCGAGTCCGTTGAGACCCAGTACTTC. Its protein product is CASSFPESVETQYF.

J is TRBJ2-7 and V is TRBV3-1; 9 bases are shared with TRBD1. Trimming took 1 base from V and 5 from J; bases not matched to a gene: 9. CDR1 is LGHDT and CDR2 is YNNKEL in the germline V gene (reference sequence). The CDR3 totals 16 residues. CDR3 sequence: CASSQGRGTGLDEQYF. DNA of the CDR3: TGTGCCAGCAGCCAAGGCCGAGGGACAGGGCTTGACGAGCAGTACTTC.

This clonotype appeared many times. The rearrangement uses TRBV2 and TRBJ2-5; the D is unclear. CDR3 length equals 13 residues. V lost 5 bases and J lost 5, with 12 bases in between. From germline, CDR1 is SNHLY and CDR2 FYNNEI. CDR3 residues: CASSPYPRETQYF. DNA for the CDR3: TGTGCCAGCAGTCCTTACCCTAGGGAGACCCAGTACTTC.

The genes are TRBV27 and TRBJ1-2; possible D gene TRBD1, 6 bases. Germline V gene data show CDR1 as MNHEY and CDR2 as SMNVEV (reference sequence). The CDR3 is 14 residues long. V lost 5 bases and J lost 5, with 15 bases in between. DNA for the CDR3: TGTGCCAGCAGTGCTCAGGGGAAGACTTATGGCTACACCTTC. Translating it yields CASSAQGKTYGYTF.

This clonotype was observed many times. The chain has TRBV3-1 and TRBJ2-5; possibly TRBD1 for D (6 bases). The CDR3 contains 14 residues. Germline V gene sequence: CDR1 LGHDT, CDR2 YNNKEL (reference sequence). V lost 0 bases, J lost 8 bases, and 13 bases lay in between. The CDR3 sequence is CASSQEGRGDTQYF. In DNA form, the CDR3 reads TGTGCCAGCAGCCAAGAGGGCAGGGGCGACACCCAGTACTTC.

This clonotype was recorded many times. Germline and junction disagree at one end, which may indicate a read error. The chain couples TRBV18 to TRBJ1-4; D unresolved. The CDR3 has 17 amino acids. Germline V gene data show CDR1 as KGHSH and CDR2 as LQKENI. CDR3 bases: TGTGCCAGCTCACCCGATGGCAGGCGATCAACTAATGAAAGACTGTTTTTT. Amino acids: CASSPDGRRSTNERLFF.

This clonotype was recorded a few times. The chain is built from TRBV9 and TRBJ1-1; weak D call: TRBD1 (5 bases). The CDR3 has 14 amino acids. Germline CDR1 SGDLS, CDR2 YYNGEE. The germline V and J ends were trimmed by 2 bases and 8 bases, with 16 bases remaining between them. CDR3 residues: CASSVLSGPPEAFF. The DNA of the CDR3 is TGTGCCAGCAGCGTCTTGTCGGGGCCCCCCGAAGCTTTCTTT.

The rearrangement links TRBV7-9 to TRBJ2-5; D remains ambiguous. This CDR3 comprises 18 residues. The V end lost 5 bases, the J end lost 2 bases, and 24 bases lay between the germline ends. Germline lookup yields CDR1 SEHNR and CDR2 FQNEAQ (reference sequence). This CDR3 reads CASSAVGASSASQETQYF. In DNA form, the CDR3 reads TGTGCCAGCAGCGCAGTGGGCGCATCCAGCGCCTCACAAGAGACCCAGTACTTC.

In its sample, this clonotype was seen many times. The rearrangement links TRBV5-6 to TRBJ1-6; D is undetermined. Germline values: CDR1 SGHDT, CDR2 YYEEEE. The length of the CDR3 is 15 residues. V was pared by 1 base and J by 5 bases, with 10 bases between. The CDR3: CASSLRPENNSPLHF. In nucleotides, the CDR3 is TGTGCCAGCAGCTTGCGGCCCGAGAATAATTCACCCCTCCACTTT.

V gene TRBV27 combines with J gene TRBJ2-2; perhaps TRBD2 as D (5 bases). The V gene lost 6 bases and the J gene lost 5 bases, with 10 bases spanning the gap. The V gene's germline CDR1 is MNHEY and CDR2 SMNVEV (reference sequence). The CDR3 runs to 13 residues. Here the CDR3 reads CASSGGRTGELFF. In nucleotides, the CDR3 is TGTGCCAGCAGCGGAGGAAGAACCGGGGAGCTGTTTTTT.

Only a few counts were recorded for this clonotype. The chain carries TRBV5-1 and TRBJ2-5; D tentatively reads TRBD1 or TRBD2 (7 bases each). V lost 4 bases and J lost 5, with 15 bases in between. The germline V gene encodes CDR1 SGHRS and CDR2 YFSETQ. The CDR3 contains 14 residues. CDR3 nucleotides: TGCGCCAGCAGCCTTCAGGGGGGGGCGGAGACCCAGTACTTC. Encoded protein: CASSLQGGAETQYF.

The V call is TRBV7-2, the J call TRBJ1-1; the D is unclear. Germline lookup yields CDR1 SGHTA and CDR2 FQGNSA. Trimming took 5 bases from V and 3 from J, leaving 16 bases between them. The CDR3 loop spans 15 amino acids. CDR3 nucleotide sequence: TGTGCCAGCAGCAAACGGGAACACTTGTACACTGAAGCTTTCTTT. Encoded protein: CASSKREHLYTEAFF.

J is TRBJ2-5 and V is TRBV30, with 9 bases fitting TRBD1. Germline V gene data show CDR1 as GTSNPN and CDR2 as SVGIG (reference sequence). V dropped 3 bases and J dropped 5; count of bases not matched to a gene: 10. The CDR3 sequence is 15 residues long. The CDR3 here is CAWRMGQGFWETQYF. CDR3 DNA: TGTGCCTGGAGAATGGGACAGGGATTCTGGGAGACCCAGTACTTC.

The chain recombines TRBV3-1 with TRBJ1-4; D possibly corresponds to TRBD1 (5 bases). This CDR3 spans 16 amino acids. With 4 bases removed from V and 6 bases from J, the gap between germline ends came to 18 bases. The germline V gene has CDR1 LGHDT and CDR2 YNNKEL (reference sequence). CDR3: CASSPRPGMGHEKLFF. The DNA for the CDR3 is TGTGCCAGCAGCCCTAGACCGGGGATGGGGCATGAAAAACTGTTTTTT.

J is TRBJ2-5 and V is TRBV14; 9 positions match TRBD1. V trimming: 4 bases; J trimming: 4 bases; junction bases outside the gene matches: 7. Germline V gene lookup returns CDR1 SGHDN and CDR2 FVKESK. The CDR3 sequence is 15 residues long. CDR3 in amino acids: CASSPAGQGRETQYF. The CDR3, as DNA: TGTGCCAGCAGCCCCGCGGGACAGGGAAGAGAGACCCAGTACTTC. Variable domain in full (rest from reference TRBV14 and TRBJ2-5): EAGVTQFPSHSVIEKGQTVTLRCDPISGHDNLYWYRRVMGKEIKFLLHFVKESKQDESGMPNNRFLAERTGGTYSTLKVQPAELEDSGVYFCASSPAGQGRETQYFGPGTRLLVL.

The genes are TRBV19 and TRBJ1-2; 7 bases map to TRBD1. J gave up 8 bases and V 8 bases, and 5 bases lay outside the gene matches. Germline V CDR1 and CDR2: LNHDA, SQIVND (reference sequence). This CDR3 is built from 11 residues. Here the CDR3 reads CASSTGTGYTF. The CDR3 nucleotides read TGTGCCAGTTCGACAGGGACGGGCTACACCTTC.

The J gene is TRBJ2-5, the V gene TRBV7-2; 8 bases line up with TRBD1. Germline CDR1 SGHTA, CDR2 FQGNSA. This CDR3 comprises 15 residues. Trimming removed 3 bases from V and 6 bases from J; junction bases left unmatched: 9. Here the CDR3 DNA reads TGTGCCAGCAGCTTGGACAGGGACGGGCTAAAGACCCAGTACTTC. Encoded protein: CASSLDRDGLKTQYF.

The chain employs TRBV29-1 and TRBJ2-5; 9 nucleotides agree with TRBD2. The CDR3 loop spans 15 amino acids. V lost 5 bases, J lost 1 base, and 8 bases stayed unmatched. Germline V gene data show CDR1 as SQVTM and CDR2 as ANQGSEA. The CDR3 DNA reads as TGCAGCGTTCGGGCCCTAGCGGGATTCCAAGAGACCCAGTACTTC. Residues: CSVRALAGFQETQYF.

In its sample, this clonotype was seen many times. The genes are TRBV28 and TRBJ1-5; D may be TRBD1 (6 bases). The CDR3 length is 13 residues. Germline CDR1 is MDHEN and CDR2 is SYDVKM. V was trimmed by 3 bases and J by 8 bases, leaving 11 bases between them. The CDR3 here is CASSLDSLKPQHF. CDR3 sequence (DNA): TGTGCCAGCAGTTTGGACAGCCTTAAGCCCCAGCATTTT.

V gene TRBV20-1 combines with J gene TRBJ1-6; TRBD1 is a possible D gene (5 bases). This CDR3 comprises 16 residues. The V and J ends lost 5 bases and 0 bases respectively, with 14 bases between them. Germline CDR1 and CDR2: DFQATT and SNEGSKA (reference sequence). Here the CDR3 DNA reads TGCAGTGCTCCCATGGGGGGTAGCTCCTATAATTCACCCCTCCACTTT. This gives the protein CSAPMGGSSYNSPLHF.

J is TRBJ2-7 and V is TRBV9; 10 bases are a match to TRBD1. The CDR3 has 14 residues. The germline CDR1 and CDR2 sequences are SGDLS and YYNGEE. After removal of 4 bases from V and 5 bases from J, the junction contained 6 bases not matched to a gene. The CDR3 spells CASSTGQGVHEQYF. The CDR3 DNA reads TGTGCCAGCAGCACCGGACAGGGGGTCCACGAGCAGTACTTC.

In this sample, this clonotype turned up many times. The CDR3 protein is CASSLEVGTTPYEQYF. In nucleotides, the CDR3 is TGTGCCAGCAGTTTAGAAGTCGGGACTACCCCCTACGAGCAGTACTTC. This chain joins TRBV12-3 or TRBV12-4 and TRBJ2-7, with 7 bases aligning to TRBD2. Trimming took 1 base from V and 2 from J; bases not matched to a gene: 8. This CDR3 has 16 amino acids.

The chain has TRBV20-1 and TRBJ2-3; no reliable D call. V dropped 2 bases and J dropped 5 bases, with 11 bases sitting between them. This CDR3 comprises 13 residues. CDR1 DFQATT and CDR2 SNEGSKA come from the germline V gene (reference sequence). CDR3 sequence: CSARFPLLDTQYF. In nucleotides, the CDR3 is TGCAGTGCTAGATTTCCTCTTTTAGATACGCAGTATTTT.

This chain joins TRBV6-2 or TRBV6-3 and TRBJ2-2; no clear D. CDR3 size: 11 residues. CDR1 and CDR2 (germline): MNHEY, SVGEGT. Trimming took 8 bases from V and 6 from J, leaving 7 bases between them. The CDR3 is CASEQAGELFF. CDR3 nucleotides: TGTGCCAGCGAGCAGGCCGGGGAGCTGTTTTTT.